The 10 T cell receptor beta chains reported below all come from one sample, sequenced in a study of blood T cell repertoires in COVID-19. The table came from immunoSEQ multiplex PCR; TCRdb's copy has only in-frame clones and leaves some out. The data show under 450,000 clones, 80% to 85% seen once. The sequenced sample consisted of PBMCs or T cells enriched from blood (not recorded which). Source of these receptors: a woman between 45 and 65 years old who had recovered from COVID-19.

The chain carries TRBV15 and TRBJ1-2, with TRBD1 matching 10 bases. In germline, CDR1 is LNHNV, CDR2 YYDKDF (reference sequence). The CDR3 extends over 16 amino acids. The V and J ends lost 5 bases and 5 bases, in that order; junction bases with no gene match: 11. In DNA form, the CDR3 reads TGTGCCACCAGCCCCCGGGACAGGGGAAACGCTTATGGCTACACCTTC. Translating it yields CATSPRDRGNAYGYTF.

The V call is TRBV7-8, the J call TRBJ1-1, with D possibly matching TRBD1 (5 bases). The CDR3 spans 16 residues. The germline V and J ends were trimmed by 7 bases and 0 bases, with 18 bases remaining between them. From germline, CDR1 is SGHVS and CDR2 FQNEAQ. CDR3 amino acids: CASTPPTGGMNTEAFF. The CDR3 nucleotides read TGTGCCAGCACCCCACCCACCGGGGGAATGAACACTGAAGCTTTCTTT.

This chain uses TRBV10-2 with TRBJ1-5; 10 bases align to TRBD1. This CDR3 comprises 18 residues. Germline assignment: CDR1 WSHSY and CDR2 SAAADI. V dropped 0 bases and J dropped 4; count of bases not matched to a gene: 9. CDR3 nucleotides: TGCGCCAGCAGTGAGTCACGGACAGGGGGTCGGGGGAATCAGCCCCAGCATTTT. Protein: CASSESRTGGRGNQPQHF.

V is TRBV5-8 and J is TRBJ2-1; 7 bases are a match to TRBD2. The germline V gene has CDR1 SGHTS and CDR2 YDEGEE. The CDR3 consists of 13 residues. Trimming took 2 bases from V and 10 from J; bases not matched to a gene: 6. CDR3 nucleotide sequence: TGTGCCAGCAGCTTAGGCGGGAGCCTAGAGCAGTTCTTC. Encoded protein: CASSLGGSLEQFF.

The chain employs TRBV30 and TRBJ1-3; the D gene is possibly TRBD1 (5 bases). CDR3 length: 15 amino acids. V dropped 1 base and J dropped 1 base, with 11 bases sitting between them. CDR1 and CDR2 from the germline V gene are GTSNPN and SVGIG (reference sequence). The CDR3 protein is CAWSAPGTSGNTIYF. The CDR3 coding sequence is TGTGCCTGGAGTGCCCCCGGGACTTCTGGAAACACCATATATTTT.

A few counts support this clone. This same CDR3 is encoded by further DNA sequences in the sample. The chain links TRBV30 to TRBJ1-5, with D maybe TRBD1 (6 bases). The CDR3 covers 13 residues. Per germline, CDR1 GTSNPN and CDR2 SVGIG (reference sequence). Between the trimmed V and J ends, which lost 2 bases and 7 bases, there was a span of 12 bases. The CDR3 nucleotides are TGTGCCTGGAGTTCCCGGGACAACCAGCCCCAGCATTTT. Amino acids: CAWSSRDNQPQHF.

As for this clone: One junction end does not reproduce the germline sequence, and a read error may be involved. The chain is built from TRBV7-2 and TRBJ2-3, with TRBD2 identical over 9 bases. The CDR3 length is 14 residues. Germline V gives CDR1 SGHTA, CDR2 FQGNSA. This CDR3 is CAIMAGGHTDTQYF. In nucleotides, the CDR3 is TGCGCAATAATGGCGGGAGGGCACACAGATACGCAGTATTTT.

The rearrangement links TRBV28 to TRBJ1-2; 12 nucleotides agree with TRBD1. CDR3 length: 14 residues. With V trimmed by 6 bases and J by 4 bases, 3 bases remained unmatched. The germline CDR1 and CDR2 sequences are MDHEN and SYDVKM. CDR3 region: CASRGTGGGYGYTF. Here the CDR3 DNA reads TGTGCCAGCAGGGGGACAGGGGGCGGCTATGGCTACACCTTC.

The CDR3 region is CATSRDSRADQPQHF. The CDR3 DNA sequence: TGTGCCACCAGCAGAGATTCCAGGGCCGATCAGCCCCAGCATTTT. The chain employs TRBV15 and TRBJ1-5, with D possibly being TRBD1 (5 bases). The V and J ends lost 0 bases and 5 bases respectively, with 11 bases between them. CDR3 size: 15 residues. Germline loops: CDR1 LNHNV, CDR2 YYDKDF (reference sequence). Full variable domain (missing parts from reference TRBV15 and TRBJ1-5): DAMVIQNPRYQVTQFGKPVTLSCSQTLNHNVMYWYQQKSSQAPKLLFHYYDKDFNNEADTPDNFQSRRPNTSFCFLDIRSPGLGDTAMYLCATSRDSRADQPQHFGDGTRLSIL.

The J gene is TRBJ1-3, the V gene TRBV14; D is unclear. Per the germline V gene, CDR1 is SGHDN and CDR2 is FVKESK. V gave up 1 base and J gave up 0 bases, with 4 bases separating them. The CDR3 spans 14 residues. The CDR3 reads CASSQVSSGNTIYF. The CDR3 nucleotides are TGTGCCAGCAGCCAAGTCAGCTCTGGAAACACCATATATTTT.